This is a list of T cell receptor beta chains from one sample in a study of response to subunit inactivated influenza vaccine. TCRdb independently ran MiXCR on the RT-PCR reads; one entry per CDR3 protein. The table records fewer than 700,000 distinct CDR3 sequences, 10% to 15% of them present only once. Sample: PBMCs from blood, taken about 40 days after vaccination. Every receptor here comes from a man in his forties or fifties who received an inactivated influenza vaccine. The CDR3 runs from the conserved cysteine through the conserved F or W. A D gene is named only where the DNA matches it firmly. Clone size is stated in some rows and not others, as once, few, many or a class when expanded.

clone size: .
J gene: TRBJ2-3
V gene: TRBV7-9
D gene: TRBD1
CDR3 DNA: TGTGCCAGCAGCTTAGAAGGGACAGCAACAGATACGCAGTATTTT
CDR3 protein: CASSLEGTATDTQYF

clone size: few
J gene: TRBJ2-4
V gene: TRBV20-1
D gene: .
CDR3 DNA: TGCAGTGCTAGGGACCCCCAGTCGAGCGGGTACAAAAACATTCAGTACTTC
CDR3 protein: CSARDPQSSGYKNIQYF

clone size: many
J gene: TRBJ2-3
V gene: TRBV24-1
D gene: .
CDR3 DNA: TGTGCCACCAGTGAAAAAGGGACGGCCACAGATACGCAGTATTTT
CDR3 protein: CATSEKGTATDTQYF

clone size: .
J gene: TRBJ1-4
V gene: TRBV7-2
D gene: .
CDR3 DNA: TGTGCCAGCAGCTTGGGACCCGGGACCGGGGAAAAACTGTTTTTT
CDR3 protein: CASSLGPGTGEKLFF

clone size: .
J gene: TRBJ2-1
V gene: TRBV29-1
D gene: .
CDR3 DNA: TGCAGCGTTGAAGATCTGGGCAATGAGCAGTTCTTC
CDR3 protein: CSVEDLGNEQFF

clone size: .
J gene: TRBJ2-7
V gene: TRBV6-2/TRBV6-3
D gene: .
CDR3 DNA: TGTGCCAGCAGGAGGAGCGGGGACACCTACGAGCAGTACTTC
CDR3 protein: CASRRSGDTYEQYF

clone size: .
J gene: TRBJ2-2
V gene: TRBV10-3
D gene: .
CDR3 DNA: TGTGCCATCAGTGGAGTCGGCAGAGACACCGGGGAGCTGTTTTTT
CDR3 protein: CAISGVGRDTGELFF

clone size: few
J gene: TRBJ2-7
V gene: TRBV3-1
D gene: TRBD2
CDR3 DNA: TGTGCCAGCAGCCCCTCACCAGGACTAGCGGGGGAGTACGAGCAGTACTTC
CDR3 protein: CASSPSPGLAGEYEQYF

clone size: many
J gene: TRBJ2-1
V gene: TRBV29-1
D gene: .
CDR3 DNA: TGCAGCGTTGATTTTTCGTCGAATGAGCAGTTCTTC
CDR3 protein: CSVDFSSNEQFF

clone size: few
J gene: TRBJ2-7
V gene: TRBV12-3/TRBV12-4
D gene: TRBD1
CDR3 DNA: TGTGCCAGCAGGCGGACAGGGTTCCACGAGCAGTACTTC
CDR3 protein: CASRRTGFHEQYF

clone size: few
J gene: TRBJ2-7
V gene: TRBV2
D gene: TRBD1
CDR3 DNA: TGTGCCAGCAGTGAGCGGACAGGGGTCGAGCAGTACTTC
CDR3 protein: CASSERTGVEQYF

clone size: few
J gene: TRBJ1-2
V gene: TRBV28
D gene: TRBD1
CDR3 DNA: TGTGCCAGCAGTTTCCGGGACAGGGGGCGTGGCTACACCTTC
CDR3 protein: CASSFRDRGRGYTF

clone size: few
J gene: TRBJ2-7
V gene: TRBV12-3/TRBV12-4
D gene: .
CDR3 DNA: TGTGCCAGCGCCGGGGGATGGGGAGGCGAGCAGTACTTC
CDR3 protein: CASAGGWGGEQYF

clone size: few
J gene: TRBJ2-4
V gene: TRBV21-1
D gene: .
CDR3 DNA: TGTGCCAGCAGCAAAGCGCTGACTAGCGGGGGGCGTCCCCTCAAAAACATTCAGTACTTC
CDR3 protein: CASSKALTSGGRPLKNIQYF

clone size: .
J gene: TRBJ2-7
V gene: TRBV28
D gene: TRBD2
CDR3 DNA: TGTGCCAGCAGTTTAGGGGGGAGGGCCTGGTCCTACGAGCAGTACTTC
CDR3 protein: CASSLGGRAWSYEQYF

clone size: many
J gene: TRBJ1-3
V gene: TRBV18
D gene: .
CDR3 DNA: TGTGCCAGCTCACCGCTTCTCCAGGGAGCAGGAAACACCATATATTTT
CDR3 protein: CASSPLLQGAGNTIYF

clone size: .
J gene: TRBJ1-1
V gene: TRBV7-9
D gene: .
CDR3 DNA: TGTGCCAGCTCTCCTAGGAGGGGACCCATGAACACTGAAGCTTTCTTT
CDR3 protein: CASSPRRGPMNTEAFF

clone size: .
J gene: TRBJ1-4
V gene: TRBV30
D gene: .
CDR3 DNA: TGTGCCGGCGTGAGGGCTAATGAAAAACTGTTTTTT
CDR3 protein: CAGVRANEKLFF

clone size: .
J gene: TRBJ2-2
V gene: TRBV6-1
D gene: .
CDR3 DNA: TGTGCCAGCAGCACCCGAGGATCGAACACCGGGGAGCTGTTTTTT
CDR3 protein: CASSTRGSNTGELFF

clone size: few
J gene: TRBJ2-3
V gene: TRBV20-1
D gene: TRBD2
CDR3 DNA: TGCAGTGCTCCGATTATTAGCGGGAGTTATGATACGCAGTATTTT
CDR3 protein: CSAPIISGSYDTQYF

clone size: .
J gene: TRBJ2-2
V gene: TRBV24-1
D gene: .
CDR3 DNA: TGTGCCACCAGTGATCACCGGGACTTCATTAACACCGGGGAGCTGTTTTTT
CDR3 protein: CATSDHRDFINTGELFF

clone size: .
J gene: TRBJ2-5
V gene: TRBV11-2
D gene: .
CDR3 DNA: TGTGCCAGCAGCTTAGGACAGGACCAGTACTTC
CDR3 protein: CASSLGQDQYF

clone size: .
J gene: TRBJ1-1
V gene: TRBV12-3/TRBV12-4
D gene: .
CDR3 DNA: TGTGCCAGCAGACTGAGTAGAGCTAAAGCTTTCTTT
CDR3 protein: CASRLSRAKAFF

clone size: .
J gene: TRBJ1-4
V gene: TRBV21-1
D gene: .
CDR3 DNA: TGTGCCGCGGTGGGACTCCTTAATGAAAAACTGTTTTTT
CDR3 protein: CAAVGLLNEKLFF

clone size: .
J gene: TRBJ2-1
V gene: TRBV7-2
D gene: .
CDR3 DNA: TGTGCCAGCAGCCTTACAGGGAGAGCAAACTACAATGAGCAGTTCTTC
CDR3 protein: CASSLTGRANYNEQFF

clone size: .
J gene: TRBJ2-7
V gene: TRBV6-5
D gene: .
CDR3 DNA: TGTGCCAGCAGTTACGGGATCAGGGGTTACGAGCAGTACTTC
CDR3 protein: CASSYGIRGYEQYF

clone size: few
J gene: TRBJ2-7
V gene: TRBV7-9
D gene: TRBD1
CDR3 DNA: TGTGCCAGCAGCCCACACCCCGTGACAGGGAGCTCCTACGAGCAGTACTTC
CDR3 protein: CASSPHPVTGSSYEQYF

clone size: .
J gene: TRBJ1-2
V gene: TRBV14
D gene: .
CDR3 DNA: TGTGCCAGCAGCCAAGGGGCAGGAAGATATGGCTACACCTTC
CDR3 protein: CASSQGAGRYGYTF